This TCR beta chain was sequenced during a study of T cell repertoires in cytomegalovirus infection (dated by TCRdb to about 2019). As for the study more broadly: The HLA type of each donor mattered for the analysis, because public TCR beta signatures pointed to carriage of CMV infection along with the matching HLA type.

Results and caveats for the whole study, not just this receptor: The ex vivo response was dominated by HLA-C-restricted CMV-specific TCR beta clonotypes, which also provided the single most frequent clonotype in two of eight donors. In both this cohort and an independent 352-donor cohort, the cumulative frequency of public TCR beta family members distinguished carriers of CMV infection plus the relevant HLA type.

The run used an Illumina HiSeq 1500. The public reads were run again by TCRdb, first through fastp at Q25 and then through MiXCR, and only productive beta chains were kept. CDR3 protein duplicates are merged, each entry listing the most common genes and DNA. This sample lists fewer than 200,000 distinct CDR3 sequences; roughly a fifth were detected once. The top ten clones comprise roughly 2.9% of the sample. Inclusive of the bounding cysteine and phenylalanine, the CDR3 is 17 residues long. The sequence is cut down to CDR3 DNA, 51 bases in frame from base 1. The V and J ends are trimmed by 5 bases and 0 bases, leaving 14 bases between them. CDR1 and CDR2 are drawn from the germline V gene: MDHEN, SYDVKM. In this sample, this clonotype turned up many times. Its binding antigen is unknown. No much larger clone is present one base from it, and per-base qualities are unavailable.

The chain is encoded by TRBV28 joined to TRBJ2-6, and possibly TRBD2, on 5 matching bases. The TCR was taken from a human donor in good health (CMV status not recorded). Some clones in this sample may be carry-over from other donors' samples. The sample consisted of PBMCs. The bases are TGTGCCAGCAGTCGGACCGGCGGAGGCTCTGGGGCCAACGTCCTGACTTTC. Its protein is CASSRTGGGSGANVLTF.